Listed here is a single TCR beta chain. This clone has a count of ten or more. The antigen it binds to is not known. Per-nucleotide qualities are absent, and no much larger clonotype sits a single base away. The data originate from a study of T cells after posttransplantation cyclophosphamide (dated by TCRdb to about 2016). Describing the broader study: Using TRB sequencing, the study followed how the T cell repertoire reconstituted after myeloablative bone marrow transplantation in which posttransplantation cyclophosphamide served as GVHD prophylaxis. Blood from every one of the approximately 30 PTCy patients who had 1-year posttransplant specimens underwent TRB sequencing. Public TRB sequences were checked against a database of over 3,500 sequences associated with responses to pathogens, tumor antigens, self-antigens and alloantigens. Because TRA and TRB clonality correlated tightly in 9 samples, later TCR analyses were limited to TRB. Antigen receptor sequencing covered samples from roughly 35 PTCy-treated patients and 15 to 20 of their related bone marrow donors. In 3 patients, TRB sequencing was also performed on up to 3 more blood samples taken 2 to 5.2 years after transplant, and in 4 patients, pretransplant blood was also TRB-sequenced.

TRB sequencing used genomic DNA with the immunoSEQ assay at survey resolution or the hsTCRB kit. The paper's data handling went like this. The immunoSEQ software handled initial read processing, and the LymphoSeq R package was used for repertoire analyses. Clonality was computed as 1 minus normalized Shannon entropy; Gini coefficient was also calculated for each TRB dataset. To infer phenotypes in unsorted samples, TRB sequences from sorted subsets of the recipient or donor were mapped onto unsorted samples from the same recipient. TCRdb took this table from immuneACCESS and kept in-frame rearrangements with V and J called. Such tables lack part of the clones; where checked against another copy, unresolved V genes explain under half of the gap, and the rest is unexplained. That table is the source of V, J and clone size, and D and trimming were worked out from the DNA. Listed for this sample are around 13,000 clones, none observed only a single time. The ten largest clonotypes hold 25% to 30% of the sample.

V was cut back by 4 bases and J by 2 bases, leaving a gap of 21 bases between them. The germline V gene gives CDR1 as LGHNA and CDR2 as YNFKEQ. The CDR3 sequence holds 19 residues, the cysteine and phenylalanine included. Only CDR3 DNA remains: 57 bases, in frame from the first base. What this sample's time point label stands for: posttransplant day relative to BM transplant. This sample's treatment or condition label indicates: high-dose cyclophosphamide on days +3 and +4 as single-agent GVHD prophylaxis. Busulfan and fludarabine conditioning, a related or unrelated marrow graft, and cyclophosphamide on days +3 and +4 were given to PTCy patients. The PTCy-treated patients were enrolled in a prospective multi-institutional clinical trial. Peripheral blood and bone marrow mononuclear cells were isolated by Ficoll-Hypaque density centrifugation and cryopreserved. General conclusions and limits of the study: Donor-recipient similarity was low at 1-2 months but increased during the first year, and donor CD8+ memory clones often dominated later blood repertoires. Across roughly 49 patients, TRB clonality was highly associated with recipient CMV seropositivity and CMV reactivation, and diversity in PTCy patients was similar to diversity in CNI/methotrexate controls. The TRB repertoires of T cells infiltrating skin or GI tract showed only limited overlap with the TRB repertoires of T cells in blood.

This receptor was obtained from a female patient aged 40-50 years who received an allogeneic stem cell transplant from an unrelated donor, was CMV-positive, and had acute GVHD only. Some T cells may derive from the graft donor when a transplant has been performed. The sequenced sample was PBMCs, obtained after allogeneic stem cell transplant with posttransplant cyclophosphamide. The rearrangement joined TRBV4-2 to TRBJ2-6; TRBD2 is a weak D gene call, 5 bases matching. CDR3 sequence: CASSLLGVAGVAGANVLTF. The nucleotides read TGTGCCAGCAGCCTCCTCGGTGTAGCCGGGGTGGCTGGGGCCAACGTCCTGACTTTC.